This is a list of T cell receptor beta chains from one sample in a study of T cell responses to AZD1222 COVID-19 vaccine. The repertoire was sequenced with immunoSEQ multiplex PCR; TCRdb's copy has only in-frame clones and lacks some. The data contain over 120,000 clones, more than 85% of them singletons. This material consisted of peripheral blood, taken after recovery from COVID-19. The receptor set was obtained from an adult who had recovered from COVID-19. CDR3s include the opening cysteine and the closing phenylalanine or tryptophan. Each record gives: V gene, D gene, J gene, clone size, CDR3 protein, CDR3 DNA. D genes are given only for firm matches. Size values are once, few and many counts, or a class for expanded clones, and some rows have none.

>TRBV27|NA|TRBJ1-1|NA
CASRISLGNTEAFF
TGTGCCAGCAGGATAAGTTTGGGCAACACTGAAGCTTTCTTT
>TRBV5-1|TRBD1|TRBJ2-7|NA
CASSVMTGGNIGEQYF
TGCGCCAGCAGCGTAATGACAGGGGGGAATATTGGCGAGCAGTACTTC
>TRBV5-1|NA|TRBJ1-2|few
CASSLASGELGYTF
TGCGCCAGCAGCTTGGCGTCAGGCGAGCTCGGCTACACCTTC
>TRBV30|NA|TRBJ1-2|once
CAWSVRGSDGYTF
TGTGCCTGGAGTGTAAGGGGAAGCGATGGCTACACCTTC
>TRBV2|NA|TRBJ2-1|NA
CASSEALLAGNEQFF
TGTGCCAGCAGTGAAGCACTACTAGCTGGCAATGAGCAGTTCTTC
>TRBV5-1|NA|TRBJ2-6|NA
CASSLMQAAGANVLTF
TGCGCCAGCAGCTTGATGCAGGCCGCTGGGGCCAACGTCCTGACTTTC
>TRBV6-5|TRBD2|TRBJ2-7|NA
CASSPPGLANYEQYF
TGTGCCAGCAGTCCTCCGGGACTAGCGAACTACGAGCAGTACTTC
>TRBV19|NA|TRBJ1-3|NA
CASRGRNTIYF
TGTGCCAGTAGAGGCAGGAACACCATATATTTT
>TRBV20-1|NA|TRBJ2-5|NA
CSASRSPQETQYF
TGCAGTGCTAGTAGGTCCCCTCAAGAGACCCAGTACTTC
>TRBV28|TRBD1|TRBJ2-7|once
CASRPGQNIYEQYF
TGTGCCAGCCGTCCGGGACAGAACATTTACGAGCAGTACTTC
>TRBV19|TRBD1|TRBJ1-1|once
CASSSYRTLPQGPDTEAFF
TGTGCCAGTAGCTCATATCGGACTCTTCCACAGGGGCCCGACACTGAAGCTTTCTTT
>TRBV5-6|NA|TRBJ1-2|once
CASSLAVRAGDYGYTF
TGTGCCAGCAGCTTGGCCGTCAGGGCAGGGGACTATGGCTACACCTTC
>TRBV3-1/TRBV3-2|NA|TRBJ1-2|NA
CASSQEVGVLYGYTF
TGTGCCAGCAGCCAAGAAGTCGGGGTTCTTTATGGCTACACCTTC
>TRBV5-1|NA|TRBJ1-1|NA
CASSLESPNTEAFF
TGCGCCAGCAGCTTGGAATCCCCCAACACTGAAGCTTTCTTT
>TRBV19|NA|TRBJ2-2|NA
CASSKGVGELFF
TGTGCCAGTAGCAAGGGGGTCGGGGAGCTGTTTTTT
>TRBV7-8|TRBD1|TRBJ1-2|NA
CASSAGTGSYGYTF
TGTGCCAGCAGCGCTGGGACAGGGTCTTATGGCTACACCTTC
>TRBV3-1/TRBV3-2|TRBD1|TRBJ2-7|NA
CASSHRDRGNEQYF
TGTGCCAGCAGCCACCGGGACAGGGGGAACGAGCAGTACTTC
>TRBV7-2|TRBD2|TRBJ2-5|NA
CASSPPGGTQYF
TGTGCCAGCAGCCCCCCGGGGGGGACCCAGTACTTC
>TRBV3-1/TRBV3-2|NA|TRBJ2-5|NA
CASSRSPGETQYF
TGTGCCAGCAGCCGATCACCAGGGGAGACCCAGTACTTC
>TRBV28|NA|TRBJ1-6|NA
CASSLPRQGSNSPLHF
TGTGCCAGCAGTTTACCCCGCCAAGGTTCGAATTCACCCCTCCACTTT
>TRBV14|NA|TRBJ2-3|NA
CASSQDSSDYPNTDTQYF
TGTGCCAGCAGCCAAGATTCCTCGGACTACCCGAACACAGATACGCAGTATTTT
>TRBV7-2|NA|TRBJ1-2|NA
CASSLEVSDYGYTF
TGTGCCAGCAGCTTAGAAGTCTCGGACTATGGCTACACCTTC